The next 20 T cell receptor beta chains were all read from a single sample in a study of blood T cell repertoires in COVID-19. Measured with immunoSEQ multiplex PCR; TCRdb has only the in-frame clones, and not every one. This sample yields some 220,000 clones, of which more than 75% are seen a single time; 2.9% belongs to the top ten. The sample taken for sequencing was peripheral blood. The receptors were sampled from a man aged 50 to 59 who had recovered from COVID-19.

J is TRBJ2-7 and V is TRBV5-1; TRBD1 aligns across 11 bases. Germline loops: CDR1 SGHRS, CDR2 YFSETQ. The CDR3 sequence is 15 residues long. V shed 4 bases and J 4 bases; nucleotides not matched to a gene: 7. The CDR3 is CASSGSGTGGYEQYF. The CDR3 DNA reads TGCGCCAGCAGCGGGTCCGGGACAGGGGGGTACGAGCAGTACTTC.

The CDR3 sequence is CASSSLRDSSYQDTIYF. Here the CDR3 DNA reads TGTGCCAGCAGCTCTCTACGGGACAGTAGCTACCAAGACACCATATATTTT. The chain is built from TRBV13 and TRBJ1-3; 7 nucleotides match TRBD1. The germline CDR1 and CDR2 sequences are PRHDT and FYEKMQ (reference sequence). The V gene end was trimmed by 4 bases and the J gene end by 8 bases; junction bases not matched to a gene: 17. This CDR3 comprises 17 residues.

CDR3 DNA sequence: TGTGCCAGCAGTTTAGAGGGCGGGGATCAGTTCTTC. It codes for CASSLEGGDQFF. The V gene is TRBV28, the J gene TRBJ2-1, with TRBD2 as a possible D gene (6 bases). Per the germline V gene, CDR1 is MDHEN and CDR2 is SYDVKM. The CDR3 is 12 residues long. V was cut by 2 bases and J by 13 bases, with 12 bases left in between.

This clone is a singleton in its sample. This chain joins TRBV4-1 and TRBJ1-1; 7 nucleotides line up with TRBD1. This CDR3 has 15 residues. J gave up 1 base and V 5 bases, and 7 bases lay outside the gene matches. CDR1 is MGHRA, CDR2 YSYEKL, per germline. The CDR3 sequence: CASSKRDRSNTEAFF. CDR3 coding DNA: TGCGCCAGCAGCAAAAGGGACAGATCGAACACTGAAGCTTTCTTT.

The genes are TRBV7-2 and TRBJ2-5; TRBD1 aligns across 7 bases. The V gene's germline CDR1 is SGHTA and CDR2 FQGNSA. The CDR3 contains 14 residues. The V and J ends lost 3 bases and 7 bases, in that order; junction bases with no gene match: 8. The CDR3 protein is CASSLGQWRGTQYF. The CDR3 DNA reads TGTGCCAGCAGCTTGGGACAGTGGAGAGGGACCCAGTACTTC.

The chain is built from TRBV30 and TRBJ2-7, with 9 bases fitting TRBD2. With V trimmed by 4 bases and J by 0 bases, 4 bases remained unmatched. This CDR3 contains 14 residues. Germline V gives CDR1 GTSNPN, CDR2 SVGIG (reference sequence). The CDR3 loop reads CAWTISGSSYEQYF. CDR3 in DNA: TGTGCCTGGACCATTAGCGGGAGCTCCTACGAGCAGTACTTC.

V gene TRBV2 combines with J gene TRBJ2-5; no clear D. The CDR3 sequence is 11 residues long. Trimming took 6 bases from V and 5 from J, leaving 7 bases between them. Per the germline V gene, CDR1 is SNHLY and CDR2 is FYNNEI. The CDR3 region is CASSHGETQYF. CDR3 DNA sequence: TGTGCCAGCAGCCACGGGGAGACCCAGTACTTC.

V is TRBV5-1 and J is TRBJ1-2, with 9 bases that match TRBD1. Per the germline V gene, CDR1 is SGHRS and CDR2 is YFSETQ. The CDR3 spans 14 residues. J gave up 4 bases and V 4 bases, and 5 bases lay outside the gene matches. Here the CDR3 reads CASSPETGGYGYTF. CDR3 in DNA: TGCGCCAGCAGCCCGGAGACAGGGGGCTATGGCTACACCTTC. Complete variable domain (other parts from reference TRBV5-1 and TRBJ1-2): KAGVTQTPRYLIKTRGQQVTLSCSPISGHRSVSWYQQTPGQGLQFLFEYFSETQRNKGNFPGRFSGRQFSNSRSEMNVSTLELGDSALYLCASSPETGGYGYTFGSGTRLTVV.

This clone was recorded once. The CDR3 loop is CASSSIKPRDWDYEQYF. CDR3 DNA: TGTGCCAGCAGCTCTATAAAACCCCGGGACTGGGACTACGAGCAGTACTTC. The chain is built from TRBV7-8 and TRBJ2-7, with a tentative D call TRBD2 (6 bases). This CDR3 has 17 residues. V gave up 4 bases and J gave up 3 bases, with 22 bases separating them. CDR1 SGHVS and CDR2 FQNEAQ come from the germline V gene.

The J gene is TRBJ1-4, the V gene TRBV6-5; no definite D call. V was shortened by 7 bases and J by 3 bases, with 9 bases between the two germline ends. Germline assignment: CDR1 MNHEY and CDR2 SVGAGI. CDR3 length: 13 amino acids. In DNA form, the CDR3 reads TGTGCCAGCACCGAGGTCGCTAATGAAAAACTGTTTTTT. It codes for CASTEVANEKLFF.

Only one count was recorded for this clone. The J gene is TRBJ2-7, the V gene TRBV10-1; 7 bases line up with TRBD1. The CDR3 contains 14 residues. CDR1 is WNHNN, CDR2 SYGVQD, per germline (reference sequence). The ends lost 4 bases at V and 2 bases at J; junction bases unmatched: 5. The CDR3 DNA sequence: TGCGCCAGCAGTGCCGGGACAGCACCCTACGAGCAGTACTTC. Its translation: CASSAGTAPYEQYF.

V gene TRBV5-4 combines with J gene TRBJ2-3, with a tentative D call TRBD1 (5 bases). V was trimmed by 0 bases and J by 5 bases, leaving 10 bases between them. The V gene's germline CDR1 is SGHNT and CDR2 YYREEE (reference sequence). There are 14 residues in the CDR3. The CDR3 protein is CASSLGGRRDTQYF. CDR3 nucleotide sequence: TGTGCCAGCAGCTTGGGGGGCAGGAGAGATACGCAGTATTTT. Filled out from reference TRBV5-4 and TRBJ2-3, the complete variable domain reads ETGVTQSPTHLIKTRGQQVTLRCSSQSGHNTVSWYQQALGQGPQFIFQYYREEENGRGNFPPRFSGLQFPNYSSELNVNALELDDSALYLCASSLGGRRDTQYFGPGTRLTVL.

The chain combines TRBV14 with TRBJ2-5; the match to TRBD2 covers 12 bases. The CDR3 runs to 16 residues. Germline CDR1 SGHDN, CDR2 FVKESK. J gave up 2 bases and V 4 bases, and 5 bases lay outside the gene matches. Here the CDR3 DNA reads TGTGCCAGCAGCCGGGGGACTAGCGGGTATCAAGAGACCCAGTACTTC. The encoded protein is CASSRGTSGYQETQYF.

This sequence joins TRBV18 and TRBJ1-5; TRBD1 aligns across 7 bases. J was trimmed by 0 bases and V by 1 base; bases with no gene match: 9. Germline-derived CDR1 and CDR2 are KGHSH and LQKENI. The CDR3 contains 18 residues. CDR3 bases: TGTGCCAGCTCACCACGACAGGGCGCAGGAGGTAGCAATCAGCCCCAGCATTTT. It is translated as CASSPRQGAGGSNQPQHF. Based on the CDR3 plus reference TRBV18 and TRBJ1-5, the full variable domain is NAGVMQNPRHLVRRRGQEARLRCSPMKGHSHVYWYRQLPEEGLKFMVYLQKENIIDESGMPKERFSAEFPKEGPSILRIQQVVRGDSAAYFCASSPRQGAGGSNQPQHFGDGTRLSIL.

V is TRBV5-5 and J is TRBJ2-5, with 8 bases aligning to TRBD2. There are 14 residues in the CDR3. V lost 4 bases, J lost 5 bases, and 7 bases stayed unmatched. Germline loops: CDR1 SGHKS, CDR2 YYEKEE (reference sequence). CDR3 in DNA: TGTGCCAGCAGCCCCCGGGAGGGCCAGGAGACCCAGTACTTC. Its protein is CASSPREGQETQYF.

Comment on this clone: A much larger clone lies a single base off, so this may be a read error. This CDR3 is CASSSNNEQFF. Here the CDR3 DNA reads TGTGCCAGCAGCTCAAACAATGAGCAGTTCTTC. This chain links TRBV11-2 with TRBJ2-1; D gene unclear. V was pared by 4 bases and J by 5 bases, with 3 bases between. CDR3 size: 11 residues. Germline V lookup: CDR1 SGHAT, CDR2 FQNNGV.

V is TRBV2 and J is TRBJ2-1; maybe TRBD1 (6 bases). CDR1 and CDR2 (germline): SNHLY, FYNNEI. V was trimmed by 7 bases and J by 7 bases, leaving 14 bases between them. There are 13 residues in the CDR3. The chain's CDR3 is CASNSLRGNEQFF. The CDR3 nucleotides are TGTGCCAGCAACTCCCTAAGGGGGAATGAGCAGTTCTTC. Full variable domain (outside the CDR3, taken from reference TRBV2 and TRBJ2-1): EPEVTQTPSHQVTQMGQEVILRCVPISNHLYFYWYRQILGQKVEFLVSFYNNEISEKSEIFDDQFSVERPDGSNFTLKIRSTKLEDSAMYFCASNSLRGNEQFFGPGTRLTVL.

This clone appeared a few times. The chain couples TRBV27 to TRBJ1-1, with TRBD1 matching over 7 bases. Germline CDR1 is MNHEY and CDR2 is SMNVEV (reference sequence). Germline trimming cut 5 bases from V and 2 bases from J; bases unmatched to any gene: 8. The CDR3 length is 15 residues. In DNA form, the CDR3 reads TGTGCCAGCAGTCCGTGGGGACAGAAAAACACTGAAGCTTTCTTT. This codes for CASSPWGQKNTEAFF.

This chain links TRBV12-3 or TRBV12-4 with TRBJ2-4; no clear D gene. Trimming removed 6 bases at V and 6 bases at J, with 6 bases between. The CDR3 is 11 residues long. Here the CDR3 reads CASSVANIQYF. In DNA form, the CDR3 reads TGTGCCAGCAGCGTAGCAAACATTCAGTACTTC.

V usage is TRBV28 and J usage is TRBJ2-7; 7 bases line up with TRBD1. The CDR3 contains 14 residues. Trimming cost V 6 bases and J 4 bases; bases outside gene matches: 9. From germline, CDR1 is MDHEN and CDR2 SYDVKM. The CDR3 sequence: CASRPGQVKYEQYF. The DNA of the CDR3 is TGTGCCAGCAGACCCGGACAGGTAAAATACGAGCAGTACTTC.